This paragraph covers one T cell receptor (beta chain) sequence. Its antigen is unidentified. This entry comes from a study of shared clonotypes between healthy human individuals. General study findings and limits: Naive subsets generally exceeded memory subsets in estimated richness. The diversity represented, both genetic and in exposure history, was limited by few donors.

Only Caucasian adults living in Nashville, Tennessee made up the donor group. V was shortened by 10 bases and J by 6 bases, with 22 bases between the two germline ends. This CDR3 is 15 amino acids long. Germline V CDR1 and CDR2: MDHEN, SYDVKM. Clones were sequenced by immunoSEQ multiplex PCR, and TCRdb holds only the in-frame ones, with some missing. The sample records about 1.5 million clones, nearly 99% being singletons. The specimen sequenced was naive CD4+ T cells sorted from blood. Documented subset: CD45RA+ positively selected. The gene calls are TRBV28 and TRBJ2-1, with TRBD2 as a possible D gene (6 bases). This clonotype was obtained from a man aged 25-45 years in good health. CDR3 in DNA: TGTGCCATCACCCCCGTCCGGGGGTGGTTCAATGAGCAGTTCTTC. Protein product: CAITPVRGWFNEQFF.